Following are 8 T cell receptor beta chains from one sample sequenced in a study of chemoradiotherapy in HPV16-positive cancers. Here immunoSEQ multiplex PCR was the method, and the copy in TCRdb shows in-frame clones only, minus some. The sample includes approximately 10,000 clones, approximately 70% of them seen just once. Sample collection occurred from a patient who underwent chemoradiotherapy. Receptor source: a human donor with HPV-associated anogenital cancer.

The V gene is TRBV18, the J gene TRBJ2-7; 9 nucleotides match TRBD1. V lost 4 bases, J lost 2 bases, and 6 bases stayed unmatched. Germline CDR1 KGHSH, CDR2 LQKENI. The CDR3 length is 15 residues. The CDR3 region has the DNA TGTGCCAGCTCACGGTCCGGGACAGGGACCTACGAGCAGTACTTC. This encodes CASSRSGTGTYEQYF.

The chain is built from TRBV28 and TRBJ1-1, with unresolved D. Germline V CDR1 and CDR2: MDHEN, SYDVKM. The CDR3 length is 14 residues. The V and J ends lost 3 bases and 0 bases respectively, with 8 bases between them. The CDR3 sequence: CASSFGPMNTEAFF. DNA of the CDR3: TGTGCCAGCAGTTTCGGACCTATGAACACTGAAGCTTTCTTT.

This clone is medium-sized (0.01 to 0.1%) by share. As DNA, the CDR3 is TGTGCCAGCAGCTTATCAGCAGATACGCAGTATTTT. Encoded protein: CASSLSADTQYF. The rearrangement joins TRBV7-9 to TRBJ2-3; the D is unclear. Trimming left V 2 bases short and J 4 bases short, with 4 bases between. There are 12 residues in the CDR3. Germline V CDR1 and CDR2: SEHNR, FQNEAQ (reference sequence).

The chain has TRBV7-9 and TRBJ1-2; D uncertain. This CDR3 has 14 residues. Germline CDR1 and CDR2: SEHNR and FQNEAQ (reference sequence). The V and J ends lost 5 bases and 2 bases respectively, with 12 bases between them. In DNA form, the CDR3 reads TGTGCCAGCAGCCCCGATACGGGGAACTATGGCTACACCTTC. This sequence encodes CASSPDTGNYGYTF.

This chain connects TRBV28 to TRBJ2-3; D remains ambiguous. The CDR3 is 15 residues long. V gave up 3 bases and J gave up 0 bases, with 10 bases separating them. Germline V gene data show CDR1 as MDHEN and CDR2 as SYDVKM. The CDR3 protein is CASSFPLSSTDTQYF. In nucleotides, the CDR3 is TGTGCCAGCAGTTTCCCCCTATCTAGCACAGATACGCAGTATTTT. The entire variable domain, with the rest obtained from reference TRBV28 and TRBJ2-3, is as follows: DVKVTQSSRYLVKRTGEKVFLECVQDMDHENMFWYRQDPGLGLRLIYFSYDVKMKEKGDIPEGYSVSREKKERFSLILESASTNQTSMYLCASSFPLSSTDTQYFGPGTRLTVL.

The chain employs TRBV7-6 and TRBJ2-3, with 9 positions matching TRBD2. CDR3 length equals 18 residues. J lost 2 bases, V lost 1 base, and 10 bases had no gene match. Looked up from germline, CDR1 is SGHVS and CDR2 is FNYEAQ. The CDR3 nucleotides are TGTGCCAGCAGCTTAGATTCGCGCCTAGCGGGGACCACAGATACGCAGTATTTT. Translation: CASSLDSRLAGTTDTQYF.

This clone was detected only a few times. The chain has TRBV2 and TRBJ2-3; D remains ambiguous. The V end lost 7 bases, the J end lost 5 bases, and 7 bases lay between the germline ends. CDR1 and CDR2 from the germline V gene are SNHLY and FYNNEI. The CDR3 spans 11 residues. The CDR3 coding sequence is TGTGCCAGCAATCTATTAGATACGCAGTATTTT. This gives the protein CASNLLDTQYF.

This clone turned up a few times. The rearrangement uses TRBV6-5 and TRBJ1-6, with 8 bases aligning to TRBD1. V trimming: 6 bases; J trimming: 10 bases; junction bases outside the gene matches: 11. Germline V gene data show CDR1 as MNHEY and CDR2 as SVGAGI. CDR3 length equals 15 residues. Here the CDR3 reads CASRIGGDRLSPLHF. CDR3 nucleotides: TGTGCCAGCAGGATCGGAGGGGACAGGCTGTCACCCCTCCACTTT.